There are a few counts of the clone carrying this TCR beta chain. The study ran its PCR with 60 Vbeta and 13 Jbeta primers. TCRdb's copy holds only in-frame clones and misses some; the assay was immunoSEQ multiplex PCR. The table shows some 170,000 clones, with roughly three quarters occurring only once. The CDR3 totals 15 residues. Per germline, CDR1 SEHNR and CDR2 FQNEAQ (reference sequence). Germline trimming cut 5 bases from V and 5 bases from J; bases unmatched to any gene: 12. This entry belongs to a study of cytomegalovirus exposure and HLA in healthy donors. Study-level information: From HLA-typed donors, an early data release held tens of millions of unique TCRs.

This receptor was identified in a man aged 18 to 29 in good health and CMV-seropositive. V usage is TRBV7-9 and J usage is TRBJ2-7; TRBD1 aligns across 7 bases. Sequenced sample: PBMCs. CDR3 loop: CASSPYRRTGHEQYF. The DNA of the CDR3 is TGTGCCAGCAGCCCCTACCGCCGGACAGGTCACGAGCAGTACTTC.